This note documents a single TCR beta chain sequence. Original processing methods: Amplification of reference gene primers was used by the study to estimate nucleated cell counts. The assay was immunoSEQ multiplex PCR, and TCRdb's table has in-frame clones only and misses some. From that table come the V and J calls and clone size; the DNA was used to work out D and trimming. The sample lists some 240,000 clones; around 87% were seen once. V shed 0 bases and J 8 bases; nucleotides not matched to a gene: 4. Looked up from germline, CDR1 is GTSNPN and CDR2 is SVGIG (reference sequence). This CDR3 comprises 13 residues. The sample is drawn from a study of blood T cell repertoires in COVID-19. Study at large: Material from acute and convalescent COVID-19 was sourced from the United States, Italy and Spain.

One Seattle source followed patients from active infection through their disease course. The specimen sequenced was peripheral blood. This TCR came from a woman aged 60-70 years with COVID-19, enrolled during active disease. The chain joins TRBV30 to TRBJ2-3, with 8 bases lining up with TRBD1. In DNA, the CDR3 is TGTGCCTGGAGTGTACAGGGGGTGGGTACGCAGTATTTT. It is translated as CAWSVQGVGTQYF.